Each of the 13 T cell receptor beta chains below was sequenced from the same sample in a study of OX40 agonist ivuxolimab in advanced cancers. The repertoire was sequenced with immunoSEQ multiplex PCR; TCRdb's copy has only in-frame clones and lacks some. This repertoire shows 72,000 or so clones, around nine tenths found once; its top ten account for roughly 0.23%. The material sequenced was CD4+ or CD8+ T cells sorted from blood, taken in a trial of the OX40 agonist ivuxolimab. Receptor source: an adult with an advanced solid tumor such as melanoma, head and neck, liver or kidney cancer.

This clone was seen a handful of times. The V gene is TRBV7-3, the J gene TRBJ2-1, with 9 nucleotides matching TRBD2. The CDR3 consists of 16 residues. Germline CDR1 is SGHTA and CDR2 is FQGTGA. Losses at the gene ends were 5 bases for V and 8 bases for J; bases not matched to a gene: 13. CDR3 bases: TGTGCCAGCAGCCTCCGGGGTAGCGGGAGTTTCTATGAGCAGTTCTTC. Translating gives CASSLRGSGSFYEQFF.

The chain carries TRBV27 and TRBJ1-6; D is uncertain. Looked up from germline, CDR1 is MNHEY and CDR2 is SMNVEV (reference sequence). Trimming took 1 base from V and 7 from J, leaving 8 bases between them. The CDR3 has 14 residues. CDR3 coding DNA: TGTGCCAGCAGTTTATTAGAAGGGAATTCACCCCTCCACTTT. This codes for CASSLLEGNSPLHF.

The V gene is TRBV6-6, the J gene TRBJ1-5; D uncertain. Germline lookup yields CDR1 MNHNY and CDR2 SVGAGI (reference sequence). The length of the CDR3 is 14 residues. Trimming removed 0 bases from V and 6 bases from J, with 9 bases in between. CDR3 region: CASSYSAGSQPQHF. In DNA form, the CDR3 reads TGTGCCAGCAGTTACTCCGCAGGCTCTCAGCCCCAGCATTTT.

In this sample, this clone turned up a few times. The chain recombines TRBV7-9 with TRBJ1-1; no firm D call. CDR3 length: 15 amino acids. The V end was cut by 8 bases, the J end by 0 bases, with 16 bases between. Germline values: CDR1 SEHNR, CDR2 FQNEAQ (reference sequence). The DNA for the CDR3 is TGTGCCAGCGGCCGATTCGTAGGCTTGAACACTGAAGCTTTCTTT. Its translation is CASGRFVGLNTEAFF.

This sequence joins TRBV10-3 and TRBJ1-2, with unresolved D. CDR3 size: 15 residues. Per the germline V gene, CDR1 is ENHRY and CDR2 is SYGVKD. Trimming stripped 5 bases from V and 4 bases from J, with 17 bases between. The CDR3 bases are TGTGCCATCAGTCATTCCGGGGATAGGTCCTATGGCTACACCTTC. It yields the protein CAISHSGDRSYGYTF.

This clone was counted a few times. This chain uses TRBV2 with TRBJ1-4; perhaps TRBD1 as D (5 bases). Trimming left V 6 bases short and J 3 bases short, with 14 bases between. Germline assignment: CDR1 SNHLY and CDR2 FYNNEI. There are 15 residues in the CDR3. CDR3 nucleotide sequence: TGTGCCAGCAGAGTTAGGCAGGGATCTAATGAAAAACTGTTTTTT. Translation: CASRVRQGSNEKLFF.

The CDR3 nucleotides are TGTGCCAGCAGCGCTCGTCGGTTCATAGTCGCGAACACCGGGGAGCTGTTTTTT. Residues: CASSARRFIVANTGELFF. J is TRBJ2-2 and V is TRBV11-2, with no clear D. With 5 bases removed from V and 0 bases from J, the gap between germline ends came to 19 bases. The CDR3 loop spans 18 amino acids. Germline values: CDR1 SGHAT, CDR2 FQNNGV.

This chain uses TRBV12-5 with TRBJ2-3; 12 nucleotides agree with TRBD2. Germline CDR1 reads LGHNT; CDR2 reads FRNRAP. Germline trimming cut 8 bases from V and 5 bases from J; bases unmatched to any gene: 2. The CDR3 spans 13 residues. CDR3 sequence reads: CASRGLAGDTQYF. Written as DNA, the CDR3 is TGTGCTAGTCGGGGACTAGCGGGAGATACGCAGTATTTT.

This rearrangement joins TRBV5-5 to TRBJ1-5, with D perhaps TRBD1 (6 bases). The length of the CDR3 is 15 residues. CDR1 is SGHKS, CDR2 YYEKEE, per germline (reference sequence). The germline V and J ends were trimmed by 1 base and 1 base, with 9 bases remaining between them. CDR3 bases: TGTGCCAGCAGCTTGATTCAGGGGAGCAATCAGCCCCAGCATTTT. This encodes CASSLIQGSNQPQHF. Complete variable domain (other parts from reference TRBV5-5 and TRBJ1-5): DAGVTQSPTHLIKTRGQQVTLRCSPISGHKSVSWYQQVLGQGPQFIFQYYEKEERGRGNFPDRFSARQFPNYSSELNVNALLLGDSALYLCASSLIQGSNQPQHFGDGTRLSIL.

The J gene is TRBJ2-5, the V gene TRBV10-3, with a weak D call TRBD1 (6 bases). V lost 5 bases, J lost 2 bases, and 18 bases lay in between. Germline CDR1 reads ENHRY; CDR2 reads SYGVKD. This CDR3 has 16 amino acids. CDR3 nucleotides: TGTGCCATCAGTCCTCACAGGGAGAGAGGGCAAGAGACCCAGTACTTC. This translates into CAISPHRERGQETQYF.

CDR3 DNA: TGTGCCAGCAGTACCCAAGGGGGAGTCGGGGAGCTGTTTTTT. This sequence encodes CASSTQGGVGELFF. The chain uses TRBV6-5 and TRBJ2-2; D is perhaps TRBD1 (6 bases). V was trimmed by 5 bases and J by 7 bases, leaving 14 bases between them. CDR3 length equals 14 residues. Germline V gene sequence: CDR1 MNHEY, CDR2 SVGAGI.

The rearrangement links TRBV4-1 to TRBJ2-7, with D maybe TRBD1 (6 bases). The germline gives CDR1 MGHRA, CDR2 YSYEKL. Trimming took 4 bases from V and 3 from J, leaving 19 bases between them. The CDR3 is 16 amino acids. The chain's CDR3 is CASSRELQGLVYEQYF. The CDR3 nucleotides are TGCGCCAGCAGCCGAGAATTACAGGGATTGGTCTACGAGCAGTACTTC.

The chain has TRBV5-4 and TRBJ2-7; D is ambiguous. Germline V CDR1 and CDR2: SGHNT, YYREEE (reference sequence). The length of the CDR3 is 13 residues. V was clipped by 0 bases and J by 5 bases, with 9 bases between them. CDR3: CASSLDFADEQYF. The DNA of the CDR3 is TGTGCCAGCAGCTTGGACTTTGCCGACGAGCAGTACTTC.